The 32 T cell receptor beta chains given below trace back to one sample, sequenced in a study of cytomegalovirus exposure and HLA in healthy donors. The PCR ran on 60 Vbeta and 13 Jbeta primers. Assay used: immunoSEQ multiplex PCR; TCRdb lists only in-frame clones, some missing. Of roughly 150,000 clones listed, approximately 88% are singletons. Sequencing was carried out using PBMCs. Source of these receptors: a woman under 30 in good health and CMV-seronegative.

The chain has TRBV5-1 and TRBJ1-2; 11 nucleotides match TRBD1. The CDR3 extends over 15 amino acids. V was pared by 0 bases and J by 5 bases, with 3 bases of the junction left unmatched. The germline CDR1 and CDR2 sequences are SGHRS and YFSETQ. The CDR3 bases are TGCGCCAGCAGCTTGGGGACAGGGGGCTTTTATGGCTACACCTTC. This sequence encodes CASSLGTGGFYGYTF. Using reference TRBV5-1 and TRBJ1-2 for the parts outside the CDR3, the full variable domain is KAGVTQTPRYLIKTRGQQVTLSCSPISGHRSVSWYQQTPGQGLQFLFEYFSETQRNKGNFPGRFSGRQFSNSRSEMNVSTLELGDSALYLCASSLGTGGFYGYTFGSGTRLTVV.

CDR3 residues: CASSDFETQYF. CDR3 in DNA: TGTGCCAGCAGTGACTTTGAGACGCAGTATTTT. The chain links TRBV2 to TRBJ2-3; no firm D call. Trimming took 3 bases from V and 9 from J, leaving 7 bases between them. The CDR3 contains 11 residues. CDR1 and CDR2 (germline): SNHLY, FYNNEI.

This rearrangement joins TRBV28 to TRBJ1-1, with 7 bases that match TRBD1. CDR3 length: 13 residues. V trimming: 6 bases; J trimming: 6 bases; junction bases outside the gene matches: 7. Per germline, CDR1 MDHEN and CDR2 SYDVKM. The CDR3: CASRTGAFAEAFF. As DNA, the CDR3 is TGTGCCAGCAGAACAGGGGCCTTCGCTGAAGCTTTCTTT.

J is TRBJ2-3 and V is TRBV6-4; possibly TRBD2 for D (5 bases). Germline V gene lookup returns CDR1 MRHNA and CDR2 SNTAGT. This CDR3 has 15 residues. V dropped 6 bases and J dropped 2 bases, with 15 bases sitting between them. The CDR3 DNA reads as TGTGCCAGCAGCGGCGCCGGGGAGTCCACAGATACGCAGTATTTT. Amino acid sequence: CASSGAGESTDTQYF.

The gene calls are TRBV7-2 and TRBJ1-5, with 12 nucleotides matching TRBD1. The CDR3 length is 17 residues. CDR1 is SGHTA, CDR2 FQGNSA, per germline. With 5 bases clipped from V and 4 bases from J, the junction kept 9 bases outside the gene matches. CDR3 DNA sequence: TGTGCCAGCAGCACGGGACAGGGGGCGCCGCGAAATCAGCCCCAGCATTTT. This sequence encodes CASSTGQGAPRNQPQHF.

V and J are TRBV4-1 and TRBJ2-1; D call uncertain. V was cut by 0 bases and J by 4 bases, with 10 bases left in between. The V gene's germline CDR1 is MGHRA and CDR2 YSYEKL. This CDR3 has 15 amino acids. CDR3 DNA sequence: TGCGCCAGCAGCCAAGAAGCCGCCGGTTACAATGAGCAGTTCTTC. As protein: CASSQEAAGYNEQFF.

This clone was detected only once. The rearrangement joins TRBV5-1 to TRBJ2-7; TRBD1 aligns across 7 bases. V dropped 5 bases and J dropped 1; count of bases not matched to a gene: 3. From germline, CDR1 is SGHRS and CDR2 YFSETQ. The CDR3 runs to 13 residues. The CDR3 DNA follows: TGCGCCAGCAGACCAGGGGGTTCCTACGAGCAGTACTTC. This translates into CASRPGGSYEQYF.

As to this clone: Sequence at one end of the junction differs from germline and may be a read error. This chain uses TRBV7-9 with TRBJ2-4; 7 nucleotides line up with TRBD1. The length of the CDR3 is 14 residues. Per the germline V gene, CDR1 is SEHNR and CDR2 is FQNEAQ (reference sequence). The CDR3, as DNA: TGTGCCAGCAGCTCAGCCGGGACAGAAAACAGTCAGTACTTC. It codes for CASSSAGTENSQYF.

This chain joins TRBV28 and TRBJ2-5; 11 bases map to TRBD1. The J call may be faulty, since TRBJ2-7 better matches the DNA end. Germline CDR1 MDHEN, CDR2 SYDVKM. The CDR3 totals 16 residues. In nucleotides, the CDR3 is TGTGCCAGCAGTTCACCTGGGGACAGGGGGTCCTACGAGCAGTACTTC. It encodes CASSSPGDRGSYEQYF.

V is TRBV2 and J is TRBJ1-4; D is unresolved. The CDR3 has 12 amino acids. V was shortened by 7 bases and J by 5 bases, with 8 bases between the two germline ends. The germline V gene has CDR1 SNHLY and CDR2 FYNNEI. CDR3 protein: CASIQLNEKLFF. For the CDR3, the DNA is TGTGCCAGCATACAGCTAAATGAAAAACTGTTTTTT.

The chain carries TRBV5-1 and TRBJ2-5, with TRBD1 matching 10 bases. The CDR3 contains 14 residues. J gave up 5 bases and V 4 bases, and 5 bases lay outside the gene matches. Germline values: CDR1 SGHRS, CDR2 YFSETQ. CDR3 amino acids: CASSRTGGGETQYF. In DNA form, the CDR3 reads TGCGCCAGCAGCCGGACAGGGGGAGGGGAGACCCAGTACTTC. Full variable domain (remainder filled in from reference TRBV5-1 and TRBJ2-5): KAGVTQTPRYLIKTRGQQVTLSCSPISGHRSVSWYQQTPGQGLQFLFEYFSETQRNKGNFPGRFSGRQFSNSRSEMNVSTLELGDSALYLCASSRTGGGETQYFGPGTRLLVL.

The rearrangement joins TRBV6-1 to TRBJ1-5, with 9 nucleotides matching TRBD1. Germline CDR1 MNHNS, CDR2 SASEGT. This CDR3 contains 15 residues. V shed 4 bases and J 5 bases; nucleotides not matched to a gene: 6. In DNA, the CDR3 is TGTGCCAGCAGTGGGTCCGGGACAGGGTATCAGCCCCAGCATTTT. Translated, it gives CASSGSGTGYQPQHF.

The V call is TRBV7-2, the J call TRBJ2-5; a possible D gene is TRBD2 (7 bases). The CDR3 runs 16 residues. The V gene's germline CDR1 is SGHTA and CDR2 FQGNSA. V lost 1 base to trimming and J lost 4 bases, with 16 bases between them. In DNA, the CDR3 is TGTGCCAGCAGCTTAGGGCGGGGGCTGACTCGAGAGACCCAGTACTTC. Translation gives CASSLGRGLTRETQYF.

The chain carries TRBV27 and TRBJ2-1, with 8 bases that match TRBD1. This CDR3 region has 14 residues. After removal of 7 bases from V and 10 bases from J, the junction contained 12 bases not matched to a gene. Per the germline V gene, CDR1 is MNHEY and CDR2 is SMNVEV (reference sequence). CDR3 sequence: CASIRDRYPGEQFF. CDR3 coding DNA: TGTGCCAGCATCCGGGACAGGTATCCTGGAGAGCAGTTCTTC.

The chain couples TRBV29-1 to TRBJ1-2; no definite D call. The CDR3 covers 14 residues. Trimming took 6 bases from V and 4 from J, leaving 18 bases between them. The germline CDR1 and CDR2 sequences are SQVTM and ANQGSEA. CDR3 sequence (DNA): TGCAGCGTAGGTCTCCGCGGGTTCTTCTATGGCTACACCTTC. This codes for CSVGLRGFFYGYTF.

The J gene is TRBJ2-1, the V gene TRBV10-3, with TRBD2 matching 14 bases. Germline trimming cut 6 bases from V and 0 bases from J; bases unmatched to any gene: 7. Germline V gene lookup returns CDR1 ENHRY and CDR2 SYGVKD. The CDR3 contains 18 residues. CDR3 nucleotides: TGTGCCATCAGAGGACTAGCGGGGGGCGTGAGCTCCTACAATGAGCAGTTCTTC. Amino acid sequence: CAIRGLAGGVSSYNEQFF.

The rearrangement links TRBV18 to TRBJ2-1; 8 bases fit TRBD2. V lost 3 bases and J lost 4; bases outside the gene matches: 5. Germline V gives CDR1 KGHSH, CDR2 LQKENI. This CDR3 is built from 15 residues. The CDR3 bases are TGTGCCAGCTCACCGGCCCCGGGGGGGTACAATGAGCAGTTCTTC. Translated, it gives CASSPAPGGYNEQFF.

The CDR3 protein is CASSPSRNSGNTIYF. CDR3 DNA sequence: TGTGCCAGCTCACCTTCCAGGAACTCTGGAAACACCATATATTTT. V gene TRBV18 combines with J gene TRBJ1-3; D gene ambiguous. The germline gives CDR1 KGHSH, CDR2 LQKENI. Trimming stripped 3 bases from V and 0 bases from J, with 9 bases between. CDR3 length: 15 amino acids.

V is TRBV11-2 and J is TRBJ2-2, with TRBD1 matching 9 bases. The CDR3 runs to 14 residues. The V gene end was trimmed by 6 bases and the J gene end by 6 bases; junction bases not matched to a gene: 5. Germline V gene data show CDR1 as SGHAT and CDR2 as FQNNGV. The CDR3 DNA is TGTGCCAGCAGGACGCGACAGGGGGCCGGGGAGCTGTTTTTT. Translated, it gives CASRTRQGAGELFF.

V usage is TRBV18 and J usage is TRBJ1-4, with D maybe TRBD1 (6 bases). Trimming took 6 bases from V and 0 from J, leaving 14 bases between them. This CDR3 is 16 amino acids long. CDR1 and CDR2 from the germline V gene are KGHSH and LQKENI. In DNA form, the CDR3 reads TGTGCCAGCTCGTGGGACACCATCACAACTAATGAAAAACTGTTTTTT. This sequence encodes CASSWDTITTNEKLFF. Combining the CDR3 with reference TRBV18 and TRBJ1-4 gives the whole variable domain NAGVMQNPRHLVRRRGQEARLRCSPMKGHSHVYWYRQLPEEGLKFMVYLQKENIIDESGMPKERFSAEFPKEGPSILRIQQVVRGDSAAYFCASSWDTITTNEKLFFGSGTQLSVL.

The chain combines TRBV7-2 with TRBJ1-5; the match to TRBD1 covers 10 bases. The CDR3 length is 14 residues. Germline lookup yields CDR1 SGHTA and CDR2 FQGNSA. J lost 3 bases, V lost 6 bases, and 2 bases had no gene match. The CDR3 DNA sequence: TGTGCCAGCAGGGGACAGGGGACCAATCAGCCCCAGCATTTT. Encoded protein: CASRGQGTNQPQHF.

J is TRBJ1-5 and V is TRBV19; TRBD1 agrees at 10 bases. The CDR3 is 14 residues long. Germline values: CDR1 LNHDA, CDR2 SQIVND (reference sequence). With 5 bases clipped from V and 4 bases from J, the junction kept 2 bases outside the gene matches. CDR3 residues: CASSGGQGNQPQHF. In nucleotides, the CDR3 is TGTGCCAGTAGTGGGGGACAGGGGAATCAGCCCCAGCATTTT.

This chain joins TRBV6-1 and TRBJ2-5, with TRBD2 matching 13 bases. The V and J ends lost 2 bases and 1 base, in that order; junction bases with no gene match: 13. The CDR3 has 20 amino acids. Germline values: CDR1 MNHNS, CDR2 SASEGT. The CDR3, as DNA: TGTGCCAGCAGTGAAAAGGGGAGACTAGCGGGGGGACTCTCCCAAGAGACCCAGTACTTC. This encodes CASSEKGRLAGGLSQETQYF.

The chain uses TRBV7-9 and TRBJ1-2; TRBD1 matches 7 bases. Unmatched junction bases numbered 12, after V lost 6 bases and J lost 2 bases. Looked up from germline, CDR1 is SEHNR and CDR2 is FQNEAQ (reference sequence). The CDR3 loop spans 16 amino acids. CDR3 nucleotides: TGTGCCAGCAGATATGACAGGGCCTGGGGAAACTATGGCTACACCTTC. Translation: CASRYDRAWGNYGYTF.

In its sample, this clone was seen once. The V call is TRBV9, the J call TRBJ1-2; the D gene is possibly TRBD1 (5 bases). V gave up 4 bases and J gave up 8 bases, with 18 bases separating them. This CDR3 has 14 residues. Germline CDR1 is SGDLS and CDR2 is YYNGEE. CDR3 sequence: CASSLIEAGNGYTF. The CDR3 bases are TGTGCCAGCAGCCTCATAGAGGCAGGGAACGGCTACACCTTC.

The J gene is TRBJ2-4, the V gene TRBV6-1, with D maybe TRBD1 (7 bases). This CDR3 has 14 amino acids. The V and J ends lost 7 bases and 7 bases respectively, with 17 bases between them. The germline CDR1 and CDR2 sequences are MNHNS and SASEGT. The CDR3 DNA sequence: TGTGCCAGCAAGAATGCAGGGGGGTGGAACATTCAGTACTTC. It is translated as CASKNAGGWNIQYF.

This clone was seen more than once but under ten times. The chain is built from TRBV6-4 and TRBJ2-2, with 8 bases identical to TRBD2. V shed 4 bases and J 3 bases; nucleotides not matched to a gene: 10. There are 17 residues in the CDR3. The V gene's germline CDR1 is MRHNA and CDR2 SNTAGT. The CDR3 nucleotides read TGTGCCAGCAGTGGGGGAGTAGCGGGGTCCGACACCGGGGAGCTGTTTTTT. Translated: CASSGGVAGSDTGELFF.

The chain recombines TRBV19 with TRBJ1-2; D is unclear. The CDR3 is 14 residues long. Per the germline V gene, CDR1 is LNHDA and CDR2 is SQIVND (reference sequence). V gave up 5 bases and J gave up 1 base, with 11 bases separating them. DNA of the CDR3: TGTGCCAGTAGTTCGGGAGGAATTAACTATGGCTACACCTTC. Amino acids: CASSSGGINYGYTF.

This clone was counted only a few times. The chain couples TRBV5-6 to TRBJ2-7; the D is unclear. Deletions cut 2 bases from V and 3 bases from J, with 6 bases between. From germline, CDR1 is SGHDT and CDR2 YYEEEE. The CDR3 loop spans 12 amino acids. The CDR3 region is CASSFTDYEQYF. For the CDR3, the DNA is TGTGCCAGCAGCTTCACTGACTACGAGCAGTACTTC.

The table lists this clone with a few counts. At the DNA level, this CDR3 is encoded by other sequences in the same sample as well. CDR3 sequence: CASSLSTNEKLFF. Here the CDR3 DNA reads TGTGCCAGCAGCTTATCGACTAATGAAAAACTGTTTTTT. The V gene is TRBV11-2, the J gene TRBJ1-4, with D unresolved. The germline V gene encodes CDR1 SGHAT and CDR2 FQNNGV. The CDR3 is 13 amino acids. The germline V and J ends were trimmed by 2 bases and 2 bases, with 3 bases remaining between them.

Worth noting for this clone: The junction differs from germline at one of its ends, possibly a read error. The CDR3 nucleotides are TGTTCCAGCAGCTTAGCGCCGACGAGGGATCGGAGCTCCTACGAGCAGTACTTC. Translating gives CSSSLAPTRDRSSYEQYF. This chain links TRBV7-9 with TRBJ2-7; the D gene is possibly TRBD2 (5 bases). This CDR3 is 18 amino acids long. Germline V CDR1 and CDR2: SEHNR, FQNEAQ (reference sequence).

This clone was observed a single time. V and J are TRBV4-1 and TRBJ2-3; 11 bases align to TRBD2. The CDR3 is 20 residues long. The V segment lost 4 bases and the J segment 1 base; nucleotides outside the gene matches: 16. Germline CDR1 reads MGHRA; CDR2 reads YSYEKL. Here the CDR3 DNA reads TGCGCCAGCAGCCTACAGGGGGCGGCTAGCGGGGGGTATGGCACAGATACGCAGTATTTT. Amino acids: CASSLQGAASGGYGTDTQYF.